Described below is a single T cell receptor (beta chain) sequence and its context. Authors' data handling: It was from reference gene primer amplification that nucleated cell counts were estimated. TCRdb's copy holds only in-frame clones and misses some; the assay was immunoSEQ multiplex PCR. The V and J calls and clone size are taken from that table; D and trimming were inferred from the DNA. The sample contains 150,000 to 200,000 clones, roughly 77% of which appear only once. The data derive from a study of blood T cell repertoires in COVID-19. The origin of this receptor is a man in his sixties or seventies with active or convalescent COVID-19. Sequences were obtained from peripheral blood.

This CDR3 is CASSLTSGRNPSSYNEQFF. Written as DNA, the CDR3 is TGTGCCAGCTCACTCACTAGCGGGAGGAACCCAAGCTCCTACAATGAGCAGTTCTTC. J is TRBJ2-1 and V is TRBV18; 12 bases align to TRBD2. Per germline, CDR1 KGHSH and CDR2 LQKENI. The CDR3 consists of 19 residues. Unmatched junction bases numbered 10, after V lost 4 bases and J lost 0 bases.